This T cell receptor beta chain was identified during a study of PD-1 blockade in classical Hodgkin lymphoma. Findings and caveats of the study: CD4+ but not CD8+ TCR diversity rose significantly by C4D1.

Patients all relapsed after autologous stem cell transplantation, and there was variation in brentuximab vedotin exposure. Comment on this clone: What it binds is unknown.

Trimming cost V 3 bases and J 3 bases; bases outside gene matches: 16. The CDR3 is 19 amino acids. Germline assignment: CDR1 MDHEN and CDR2 SYDVKM. Generated by immunoSEQ multiplex PCR, the TCRdb table keeps only in-frame clones and is missing some. The sample records more than 10,000 clones, over 80% being singletons. This TCR was sampled from a human donor with classical Hodgkin lymphoma. This specimen consisted of peripheral blood mononuclear cells (PBMCs), obtained at baseline. The gene calls are TRBV28 and TRBJ2-1, with 8 bases lining up with TRBD1. The CDR3 protein is CASSLSAGGFLAIYNEQFF. CDR3 DNA: TGTGCCAGCAGTTTGTCTGCAGGGGGCTTTTTGGCTATCTACAATGAGCAGTTCTTC.